This T cell receptor beta chain originates from a study of T cell responses to AZD1222 COVID-19 vaccine. Per the germline V gene, CDR1 is LNHDA and CDR2 is SQIVND (reference sequence). Trimming left V 8 bases short and J 0 bases short, with 10 bases between. The CDR3 runs 14 residues. The sample holds a few counts of this clone. TCRdb keeps only in-frame clones here, not all; method: immunoSEQ multiplex PCR. This sample carries 130,000 to 150,000 clones, about 90% of them seen once, and the ten largest clones take roughly 5.5%. The chain combines TRBV19 with TRBJ1-4, with D uncertain. This sample comprised peripheral blood, obtained on day 0 of AZD1222 vaccination. The sequence was collected from an adult in good health. The CDR3 reads CASHKAATNEKLFF. The DNA for the CDR3 is TGTGCCAGTCATAAGGCGGCAACTAATGAAAAACTGTTTTTT. Drawing the rest from reference TRBV19 and TRBJ1-4, the complete variable domain is DGGITQSPKYLFRKEGQNVTLSCEQNLNHDAMYWYRQDPGQGLRLIYYSQIVNDFQKGDIAEGYSVSREKKESFPLTVTSAQKNPTAFYLCASHKAATNEKLFFGSGTQLSVL.